This T cell receptor (beta chain) was recovered during a study of human CD8 memory T cell subsets. Points from the study as a whole: According to Chao1 estimates, stem-like memory T cells seemed more diverse than precursor exhausted T cells were.

TPEX cells were CCR7+ PD-1+ TIGIT+ early memory CD8+ T cells with exhausted-like traits. It was by negative magnetic separation that total CD8+ T cells were enriched. Of note for this clonotype: Its target is not known.

Production of TCR beta libraries used UMI-labeled 5' RACE as the method. From the 5' RACE reads, TCRdb lists one entry per CDR3 protein and no DNA. Its table lists around 10,000 distinct CDR3 sequences. The germline V gene has CDR1 SGHRS and CDR2 YFSETQ. The CDR3 length is 16 residues. V and J are TRBV5-1 and TRBJ2-7; the TCRdb call, TRBD2, lacks DNA for checking. The source is a human donor in good health. The sequenced sample was CD8+ T cells from PBMCs. The CDR3 region is CASSKSVAGGQWEQYF.